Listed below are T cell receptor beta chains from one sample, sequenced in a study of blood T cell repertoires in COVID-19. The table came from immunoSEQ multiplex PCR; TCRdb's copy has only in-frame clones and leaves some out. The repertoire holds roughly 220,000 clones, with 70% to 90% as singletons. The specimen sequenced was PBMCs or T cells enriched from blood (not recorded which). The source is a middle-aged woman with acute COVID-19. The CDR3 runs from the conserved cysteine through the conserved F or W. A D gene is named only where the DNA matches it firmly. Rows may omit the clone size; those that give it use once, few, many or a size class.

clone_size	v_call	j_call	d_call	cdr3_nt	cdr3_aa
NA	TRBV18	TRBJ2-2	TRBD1	TGTGCCAGCTCACCCCCGGGACAGGGGGCCTGGGACACCGGGGAGCTGTTTTTT	CASSPPGQGAWDTGELFF
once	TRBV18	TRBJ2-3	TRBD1	TGTGCCAGCTCATTGCCGGGGACAGGGGGCCTGGCAGATACGCAGTATTTT	CASSLPGTGGLADTQYF
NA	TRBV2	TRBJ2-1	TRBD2	TGTGCCAGCAGTGTGGGGAGGGGTCCCCAGGAGCAGTTCTTC	CASSVGRGPQEQFF
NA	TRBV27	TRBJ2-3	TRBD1	TGTGCCAGCAGCCCTCTTTCCGGGACAGGGTTCGGGGGGTATACGCAGTATTTT	CASSPLSGTGFGGYTQYF
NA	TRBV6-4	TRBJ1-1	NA	TGTGCCAGCAGTGAAAACTCCGGGGGAAACACTGAAGCTTTCTTT	CASSENSGGNTEAFF
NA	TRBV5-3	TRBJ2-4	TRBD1	TGTGCCAGAAGGGGCTCCAGGGGGGCCAAAAACATTCAGTACTTC	CARRGSRGAKNIQYF
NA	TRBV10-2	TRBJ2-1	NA	TGCGCCAGCAGTGAACCCAGGGACTGGTACAATGAGCAGTTCTTC	CASSEPRDWYNEQFF
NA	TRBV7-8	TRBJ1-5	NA	TGTGCCAGCAGCTTAGGTCCCCGGGGGGGAGACAATCAGCCCCAGCATTTT	CASSLGPRGGDNQPQHF
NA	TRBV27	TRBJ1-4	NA	TGTGCCAGCAGTTTAACAATTGCAACTAATGAAAAACTGTTTTTT	CASSLTIATNEKLFF
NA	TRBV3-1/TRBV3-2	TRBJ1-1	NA	TGTGCCAGCAGCCCCCACCCCGGGGAGGTGAACACTGAAGCTTTCTTT	CASSPHPGEVNTEAFF